The 9 T cell receptor beta chains presented below share a single source sample, sequenced in a study of vaccination and CD4 T cells after COVID-19. Treatment reported: roughly 10-day PBMC culture with coronavirus spike peptide pools or control peptides (ViraFEST assay). Their antigen targets remain unknown. An Oncomine TCR Beta short-read assay was used to sequence the DNA from cultured CD4+ T cells. Each CDR3 protein is one row after TCRdb ran MiXCR on the PCR reads. This table holds thousands of distinct CDR3 sequences, approximately 27% found once. The sample in question was CD4+ T cells from blood, cultured in vitro, obtained after SARS-CoV-2 vaccination. The receptors were sampled from a human donor who had recovered from COVID-19.

In regard to this clonotype: Being one base from a much bigger clone, this may be a read error. The V call is TRBV7-2, the J call TRBJ2-5; D may be TRBD1 or TRBD2 (5 bases each). The V end was cut by 5 bases, the J end by 3 bases, with 10 bases between. Germline V gives CDR1 SGHTA, CDR2 FQGNSA. The CDR3 sequence is 13 residues long. CDR3 DNA: TGTACCAGCAGCCAGGGACCCAAAGAGACCCAGTACTTC. Translating it yields CTSSQGPKETQYF.

This clonotype is deemed large (0.1 to 1%). CDR3 amino acids: CASSSSRTGIDEQYF. The CDR3 coding sequence is TGTGCCAGCAGTTCCTCCAGGACAGGGATAGACGAGCAGTACTTC. The rearrangement joins TRBV6-5 to TRBJ2-7, with TRBD1 matching over 8 bases. CDR3 length: 15 residues. Germline lookup yields CDR1 MNHEY and CDR2 SVGAGI. V gave up 4 bases and J gave up 5 bases; unmatched junction bases: 10.

Only a few counts were recorded for this clonotype. The chain links TRBV20-1 to TRBJ1-2; possibly TRBD1 for D (5 bases). Germline CDR1 is DFQATT and CDR2 is SNEGSKA (reference sequence). CDR3 length equals 13 residues. V gave up 4 bases and J gave up 0 bases, with 9 bases separating them. CDR3 nucleotides: TGCAGTGCTACGCCGGGACCTAACTATGGCTACACCTTC. It encodes CSATPGPNYGYTF.

This chain joins TRBV15 and TRBJ2-2, with 9 bases aligning to TRBD1. Trimming at V came to 5 bases and at J to 4 bases, leaving 8 bases not matched to a gene. This CDR3 is built from 16 residues. The V gene's germline CDR1 is LNHNV and CDR2 YYDKDF (reference sequence). This CDR3 reads CATSGPGQGLTGELFF. CDR3 sequence (DNA): TGTGCCACCAGCGGGCCGGGACAGGGACTCACCGGGGAGCTGTTTTTT.

Within the sample, this clonotype is medium-sized (0.01 to 0.1%). The CDR3 nucleotides read TGTGCCAGCAGTGAGGTGGGAATTAGCAATCAGCCCCAGCATTTT. Translated: CASSEVGISNQPQHF. V is TRBV6-1 and J is TRBJ1-5; D gene unclear. CDR1 is MNHNS, CDR2 SASEGT, per germline. The CDR3 runs to 15 residues. V lost 3 bases, J lost 0 bases, and 9 bases lay in between.

The chain combines TRBV14 with TRBJ1-2; no clear D. The germline V gene encodes CDR1 SGHDN and CDR2 FVKESK. Deletions cut 0 bases from V and 5 bases from J, with 7 bases between. The CDR3 has 13 residues. The CDR3 loop reads CASSQELRYGYTF. The CDR3 DNA reads as TGTGCCAGCAGCCAAGAATTAAGATATGGCTACACCTTC. Complete variable domain (other parts from reference TRBV14 and TRBJ1-2): EAGVTQFPSHSVIEKGQTVTLRCDPISGHDNLYWYRRVMGKEIKFLLHFVKESKQDESGMPNNRFLAERTGGTYSTLKVQPAELEDSGVYFCASSQELRYGYTFGSGTRLTVV.

By sample fraction, this clonotype is medium-sized. CDR3 sequence reads: CASSLDFPYEQYF. The CDR3 DNA follows: TGTGCCAGCAGCTTAGATTTCCCCTACGAGCAGTACTTC. The V and J genes are TRBV7-2 and TRBJ2-7; D unresolved. The ends were cut back, 1 base at V and 2 bases at J, with 6 bases in the middle. In germline, CDR1 is SGHTA, CDR2 FQGNSA. The CDR3 totals 13 residues. Supplemented by reference TRBV7-2 and TRBJ2-7, the full variable domain reads GAGVSQSPSNKVTEKGKDVELRCDPISGHTALYWYRQSLGQGLEFLIYFQGNSAPDKSGLPSDRFSAERTGGSVSTLTIQRTQQEDSAVYLCASSLDFPYEQYFGPGTRLTVT.

The CDR3 is CASSGSGGHTDTQYF. The CDR3 DNA is TGTGCCAGCAGTGGTAGCGGGGGACACACAGATACGCAGTATTTT. The chain links TRBV28 to TRBJ2-3, with TRBD2 identical over 9 bases. The V gene end was trimmed by 5 bases and the J gene end by 2 bases; junction bases not matched to a gene: 5. Looked up from germline, CDR1 is MDHEN and CDR2 is SYDVKM. The CDR3 contains 15 residues.

This chain uses TRBV28 with TRBJ1-2, with D unclear. The length of the CDR3 is 14 residues. Germline V gene sequence: CDR1 MDHEN, CDR2 SYDVKM. Trimming took off 8 bases at V and 7 bases at J, with 20 bases between the two ends. CDR3 sequence: CASVHTGRPGGYTF. CDR3 DNA sequence: TGTGCCAGCGTTCATACGGGTCGCCCGGGTGGCTACACCTTC.